One sample yielded the 26 T cell receptor beta chains listed below, sequenced in a study of T cells in women clearing cervical HPV infection. Generated by immunoSEQ multiplex PCR, the TCRdb table keeps only in-frame clones and is missing some. The listing contains 30,000 to 45,000 clones. Sequencing used blood buffy coat. These receptors were obtained from a woman aged 18-70 years with a cervical HPV16 infection that either progressed to CIN3+ or cleared (not recorded which).

Turning to this clone: Read sequence stops 3 residues before the CDR3 end, and the germline J gene provides the missing end. The chain recombines TRBV29-1 with TRBJ2-5, with TRBD1 as a possible D gene (6 bases). The V gene lost 3 bases and the J gene lost 5 bases, with 22 bases spanning the gap. Per germline, CDR1 SQVTM and CDR2 ANQGSEA. The CDR3 is 16 residues long. The sequenced part of the CDR3 DNA is TGCAGCGTTGATGGGTCAGGGGCTCTCAGAGAGGAGACC. Protein: CSVDGSGALREET. The complete CDR3 reads CSVDGSGALREETQYF.

Partial CDR3 DNA: TGCGCCAGCAGTGTAGCGGGAGTCCCCCAAGAGACC. Translating gives CASSVAGVPQET. The CDR3 in full is CASSVAGVPQETQYF. V usage is TRBV10-2 and J usage is TRBJ2-5; 9 nucleotides line up with TRBD2. The CDR3 end lies 3 residues beyond the end of the read and is filled in from the germline J gene. The CDR3 contains 15 residues. With V trimmed by 4 bases and J by 1 base, 4 bases remained unmatched. Germline V CDR1 and CDR2: WSHSY, SAAADI.

As to this clone: The CDR3 extends 3 residues past the end of the read, so its final part is completed from the germline J gene. The chain has TRBV2 and TRBJ1-4, with 8 bases matching TRBD1. CDR1 SNHLY and CDR2 FYNNEI come from the germline V gene. J was trimmed by 10 bases and V by 7 bases; bases with no gene match: 5. The CDR3 covers 12 residues. The CDR3 DNA, read in part, is TGTGCCAGCACCGGACAGGGCGCAAAA. It encodes CASTGQGAK. The entire CDR3 protein is CASTGQGAKLFF.

A word on this clone: The read terminates 3 residues ahead of where the CDR3 ends, so the germline J gene completes it. V is TRBV7-2 and J is TRBJ2-3; D is unresolved. The CDR3 loop spans 13 amino acids. Per the germline V gene, CDR1 is SGHTA and CDR2 is FQGNSA. V dropped 5 bases and J dropped 6 bases, with 12 bases sitting between them. The CDR3 DNA, read in part, is TGTGCCAGCAGCATCCCGGTCCGGGATACG. This sequence encodes CASSIPVRDT. The entire CDR3 protein reads CASSIPVRDTQYF.

For this clone: The read comes to an end 3 residues before the CDR3 does, leaving the germline J gene to fill in the end. The chain employs TRBV7-3 and TRBJ2-3; TRBD1 is a possible D gene (5 bases). The germline gives CDR1 SGHTA, CDR2 FQGTGA. The V and J ends lost 5 bases and 4 bases respectively, with 13 bases between them. The CDR3 totals 14 residues. The covered CDR3 bases are TGTGCCAGCAGCCCTTCGGACATGGCAGATACG. Its translation is CASSPSDMADT. In full, the CDR3 is CASSPSDMADTQYF. The full variable domain, in which reference TRBV7-3 and TRBJ2-3 provide the parts outside the CDR3, is GAGVSQTPSNKVTEKGKYVELRCDPISGHTALYWYRQSLGQGPEFLIYFQGTGAADDSGLPNDRFFAVRPEGSVSTLKIQRTERGDSAVYLCASSPSDMADTQYFGPGTRLTVL.

CDR3 residues: CASSVGPSTNEKLFF. Partial CDR3 DNA: TGTGCCAGCAGCGTAGGGCCCTCAACTAATGAAAAA. The V and J genes are TRBV9 and TRBJ1-4; D is ambiguous. Read coverage stops 3 residues before the CDR3 terminus; the germline J gene supplies the remainder. CDR3 size: 15 residues. Germline CDR1 and CDR2: SGDLS and YYNGEE. Trimming stripped 0 bases from V and 0 bases from J, with 6 bases between.

Details on this clone: From the germline J gene comes the end of the CDR3, since the read stops 3 residues before it. This rearrangement joins TRBV7-3 to TRBJ2-5; weak D call: TRBD2 (6 bases). Trimming pared 8 bases from V and 5 bases from J, leaving 15 bases between. The CDR3 has 13 amino acids. Germline CDR1 SGHTA, CDR2 FQGTGA. The sequenced part of the CDR3 DNA is TGTGCCAGCTCCCCAGCCCGGGGGGAGACC. This encodes CASSPARGET. In full, the CDR3 reads CASSPARGETQYF. Together with reference TRBV7-3 and TRBJ2-5, the CDR3 gives the full variable domain: GAGVSQTPSNKVTEKGKYVELRCDPISGHTALYWYRQSLGQGPEFLIYFQGTGAADDSGLPNDRFFAVRPEGSVSTLKIQRTERGDSAVYLCASSPARGETQYFGPGTRLLVL.

On this clone itself: The CDR3 extends 3 residues past the end of the read, so its final part is completed from the germline J gene. The V call is TRBV28, the J call TRBJ2-7, with D maybe TRBD1 (6 bases). The V gene's germline CDR1 is MDHEN and CDR2 SYDVKM. The CDR3 totals 16 residues. Trimming pared 2 bases from V and 0 bases from J, leaving 14 bases between. The CDR3 spells CASSLAGRGTSYEQYF. The sequenced CDR3 bases are TGTGCCAGCAGTTTAGCGGGCAGGGGTACCTCCTACGAG.

About this clone: With the read ending 3 residues before the CDR3 end, the germline J gene is used to fill in that end. This chain connects TRBV7-9 to TRBJ1-6; 10 positions agree with TRBD1. Germline trimming cut 5 bases from V and 10 bases from J; bases unmatched to any gene: 8. The CDR3 is 15 amino acids. The germline V gene encodes CDR1 SEHNR and CDR2 FQNEAQ (reference sequence). Partial CDR3 DNA: TGTGCCAGCAGCCTCTCGACAGGGGGCGGATCACCC. It is translated as CASSLSTGGGSP. The entire CDR3 protein is CASSLSTGGGSPLHF. Together with reference TRBV7-9 and TRBJ1-6, the CDR3 gives the full variable domain: DTGVSQNPRHKITKRGQNVTFRCDPISEHNRLYWYRQTLGQGPEFLTYFQNEAQLEKSRLLSDRFSAERPKGSFSTLEIQRTEQGDSAMYLCASSLSTGGGSPLHFGNGTRLTVT.

As to this clone: A read error may produce the germline difference seen at one junction end. The CDR3 reads CVSSLRPRDSGIFNTGELFF. The sequenced part of the CDR3 DNA is TGTGTCAGCAGCCTTCGCCCCAGGGACAGCGGAATCTTTAACACCGGGGAG. The V gene is TRBV4-2, the J gene TRBJ2-2, with 7 nucleotides matching TRBD1. The read falls 3 residues short of the CDR3 end, and the missing part is taken from the germline J gene. Germline V gene sequence: CDR1 LGHNA, CDR2 YNFKEQ. This CDR3 region has 20 residues.

This CDR3 is CASSLNIGADTQYF. Partial CDR3 DNA: TGTGCCAGCAGCTTAAACATAGGGGCAGATACG. The J gene is TRBJ2-3, the V gene TRBV7-3; D possibly corresponds to TRBD1 (5 bases). The read terminates 3 residues ahead of where the CDR3 ends, so the germline J gene completes it. In germline, CDR1 is SGHTA, CDR2 FQGTGA. V shed 1 base and J shed 4 bases, with 9 bases lying between them. The CDR3 totals 14 residues.

Concerning this clone: The DNA ends 3 residues before the CDR3 does, and the rest of the CDR3 is filled in from the germline J gene. The rearrangement links TRBV29-1 to TRBJ2-1; tentative D call: TRBD2 (7 bases). The V end lost 7 bases, the J end lost 7 bases, and 17 bases lay between the germline ends. The germline V gene has CDR1 SQVTM and CDR2 ANQGSEA. There are 13 residues in the CDR3. This CDR3 is CSAGEGVGNEQFF. Incomplete CDR3 DNA: TGCAGCGCCGGGGAGGGGGTCGGGAATGAG.

As regards this clone: The read stops 3 residues short of the end of the CDR3; the missing end is completed from the germline J gene. The V call is TRBV7-9, the J call TRBJ2-1, with a possible D match to TRBD2 (6 bases). Trimming shortened V by 5 bases and J by 8 bases, and 10 bases separated the two germline ends. The CDR3 sequence is 12 residues long. Germline CDR1 is SEHNR and CDR2 is FQNEAQ (reference sequence). CDR3 DNA, as far as it was read: TGTGCCAGCAGCCGGAGGGGTTATGAG. Its protein product is CASSRRGYE. The whole CDR3 is CASSRRGYEQFF.

As to this clone: The CDR3 goes on 3 residues after the read ends, and that part is filled in from the germline J gene. The chain recombines TRBV19 with TRBJ1-6, with 9 bases matching TRBD1. Germline assignment: CDR1 LNHDA and CDR2 SQIVND (reference sequence). With V trimmed by 6 bases and J by 10 bases, 7 bases remained unmatched. The CDR3 sequence is 14 residues long. The sequenced CDR3 bases are TGTGCCAGTAGAAAACAGGGGGCAGGGTCACCC. This translates into CASRKQGAGSP. The whole CDR3 sequence is CASRKQGAGSPLHF.

About this clone: Coverage ceases 3 residues before the CDR3 finishes, and the germline J gene fills in the end. This chain joins TRBV2 and TRBJ1-6, with a weak D call TRBD1 (6 bases). CDR3 length equals 15 residues. Per the germline V gene, CDR1 is SNHLY and CDR2 is FYNNEI. V dropped 3 bases and J dropped 12 bases, with 18 bases sitting between them. The covered CDR3 bases are TGTGCCAGCAGTGAGGTGGCAGGGGAAATGGGACCC. It codes for CASSEVAGEMGP. In full, the CDR3 reads CASSEVAGEMGPLHF.

About this clone: Read coverage stops 3 residues before the CDR3 terminus; the germline J gene supplies the remainder. The chain links TRBV20-1 to TRBJ2-3; D could derive from TRBD1 or TRBD2 (6 bases each). The CDR3 extends over 13 amino acids. Germline CDR1 and CDR2: DFQATT and SNEGSKA (reference sequence). Incomplete CDR3 DNA: TGCAGTGCTAGGCGGGACACCCAAGAGACG. Its protein product is CSARRDTQET. The CDR3 reads in full as CSARRDTQETQYF.

About this clone itself: The DNA ends 3 residues before the CDR3 does, and the rest of the CDR3 is filled in from the germline J gene. This chain uses TRBV19 with TRBJ2-5; D perhaps matches TRBD2 (5 bases). Germline V gene lookup returns CDR1 LNHDA and CDR2 SQIVND (reference sequence). The length of the CDR3 is 11 residues. With 9 bases removed from V and 5 bases from J, the gap between germline ends came to 10 bases. The CDR3 spells CASGVAETQYF. The CDR3 bases that were read are TGTGCCAGCGGGGTAGCGGAGACC.

As for this clone: Germline is not matched at one junction end, which may reflect a read error. The CDR3 end lies 3 residues beyond the end of the read and is filled in from the germline J gene. V gene TRBV2 combines with J gene TRBJ2-6; 8 bases fit TRBD1. CDR1 is SNHLY, CDR2 FYNNEI, per germline. The CDR3 is 17 residues long. CDR3 protein: CASSPSTGDSGTNVLTF. The sequenced part of the CDR3 DNA is TGTGCCAGCAGTCCCTCGACAGGGGACTCTGGGACCAACGTC.

On this clone: Read coverage stops 3 residues before the CDR3 terminus; the germline J gene supplies the remainder. This chain connects TRBV11-2 to TRBJ2-7; possible D gene TRBD2, 5 bases. Germline V gene data show CDR1 as SGHAT and CDR2 as FQNNGV. Deletions cut 7 bases from V and 2 bases from J, with 15 bases between. This CDR3 is built from 14 residues. This chain's CDR3 is CASTPPGVAYEQYF. The DNA read from the CDR3 is TGTGCCAGCACCCCCCCCGGGGTGGCCTACGAG.

The CDR3 protein is CASSPAGGNPSDTQYF. The CDR3 DNA, read in part, is TGTGCCAGCAGTCCCGCGGGGGGGAACCCCTCAGATACG. V and J are TRBV27 and TRBJ2-3, with 9 bases lining up with TRBD2. The read stops 3 residues short of the end of the CDR3; the missing end is completed from the germline J gene. Germline V gene lookup returns CDR1 MNHEY and CDR2 SMNVEV (reference sequence). The length of the CDR3 is 16 residues. The V segment lost 5 bases and the J segment 4 bases; nucleotides outside the gene matches: 10.

Turning to this clone: The CDR3 extends 3 residues past the end of the read, so its final part is completed from the germline J gene. The chain is built from TRBV28 and TRBJ2-7; 13 nucleotides align to TRBD2. V gave up 4 bases and J gave up 3 bases; unmatched junction bases: 3. The CDR3 covers 15 residues. CDR1 is MDHEN and CDR2 is SYDVKM in the germline V gene. CDR3 in amino acids: CASSSRTSGSYEQYF. The covered CDR3 bases are TGTGCCAGCAGTTCCAGGACTAGCGGGAGCTACGAG.

For this clone: The missing CDR3 end, 3 residues past where the read stops, is filled in from the germline J gene. The rearrangement links TRBV20-1 to TRBJ1-2; 8 bases fit TRBD1. Germline lookup yields CDR1 DFQATT and CDR2 SNEGSKA (reference sequence). This CDR3 is built from 15 residues. The trim removed 6 bases at V and 0 bases at J, leaving 9 bases unmatched. The CDR3: CSATRTGQANYGYTF. The part of the CDR3 DNA that was read is TGCAGTGCCACAAGGACAGGGCAAGCTAACTATGGC.

Turning to this clone: Read data end 3 residues before the CDR3 end; the end is taken from the germline J gene. The same CDR3 also results from other DNA sequences found in this sample. The chain is built from TRBV12-3 or TRBV12-4 and TRBJ1-2; D is possibly TRBD1 (5 bases). The germline V and J ends were trimmed by 6 bases and 1 base, with 9 bases remaining between them. The CDR3 has 13 residues. The chain's CDR3 is CASSPDSNYGYTF. CDR3 DNA (partial): TGTGCCAGCAGCCCTGACAGTAACTATGGC.

The CDR3: CSATTTGPAFF. The CDR3 bases that were read are TGCAGTGCTACCACCACAGGGCCA. The rearrangement uses TRBV20-1 and TRBJ1-1; tentative D call: TRBD1 (6 bases). The observed sequence ends 3 residues before the CDR3 terminus, with the missing tail filled in from the germline J gene. Germline lookup yields CDR1 DFQATT and CDR2 SNEGSKA (reference sequence). The length of the CDR3 is 11 residues.

With regard to this clone: One end of the junction does not line up with germline, which may come from a read error. The read ends 3 residues shy of where the CDR3 ends; the end is completed using the germline J gene. The chain couples TRBV4-2 to TRBJ1-4, with 7 bases lining up with TRBD1. CDR3 length: 17 residues. Germline V gives CDR1 LGHNA, CDR2 YNFKEQ. The CDR3 here is CASSQDPRGQVDEKLFF. Incomplete CDR3 DNA: TGCGCCAGCAGCCAAGACCCCCGTGGACAGGTCGATGAAAAA.

CDR3 sequence reads: CASRGDYLTSNEQFF. The sequenced CDR3 bases are TGTGCCAGTAGGGGGGACTACCTTACTTCCAATGAG. The V and J genes are TRBV19 and TRBJ2-1; 7 bases agree with TRBD2. The read terminates 3 residues ahead of where the CDR3 ends, so the germline J gene completes it. Germline loops: CDR1 LNHDA, CDR2 SQIVND (reference sequence). The CDR3 has 15 amino acids. J lost 6 bases, V lost 6 bases, and 11 bases had no gene match.